This T cell receptor (beta chain) was recorded in a study of a mutant IDH1 vaccine in newly diagnosed glioma. CDR1 and CDR2 from the germline V gene are SGHVS and FQNEAQ. V lost 8 bases and J 3 bases, leaving 7 bases between the germline ends. This CDR3 contains 12 residues. The assay was immunoSEQ multiplex PCR, and TCRdb's table has in-frame clones only and misses some. The sample has roughly 110,000 clones; under 90% are singletons. Comments on this clone: The antigen is unknown.

Time point described: week 11, during vaccination. With topical imiquimod, each dose of the vaccine consisted of 300 ug of mutant IDH1 20-mer peptide. The donors' diagnosis was new WHO grade 3 or 4 astrocytoma that was IDH1-mutant and ATRX-lost. Study outcomes and limitations: With respect to changes in top peripheral T cell clonotypes, pseudoprogression seemed unrelated.

This TCR came from a woman between 50 and 59 years old with glioma. The source material was PBMCs, sampled from a glioma patient whose treatment included an IDH1 peptide vaccine. The chain recombines TRBV7-8 with TRBJ2-2, with D maybe TRBD2 (5 bases). CDR3 bases: TGTGCCAGCCTCGGGGACACCGGGGAGCTGTTTTTT. Translated, it gives CASLGDTGELFF.